This TCR beta chain stems from a study of blood T cell repertoires in COVID-19. Study information: Samples of COVID-19 (acute and convalescent) were obtained from the United States, Italy and Spain. Sample material is recorded as cDNA or gDNA derived from T cells, B-cell-depleted T cells, or PBMCs.

Original processing notes: Counts of nucleated cells, estimated from reference gene primer amplification, were obtained. Using immunoSEQ multiplex PCR, the repertoire was profiled, and TCRdb retains in-frame clones only, with some absent. The DNA gave D and trimming, while V, J and clone size come from that table. There are around 200,000 clones in the sample; roughly four fifths occur only once, and approximately 7.1% lies in the top ten. The CDR3 covers 13 residues. Germline V lookup: CDR1 SGHNT, CDR2 YENEEA. V lost 1 base, J lost 3 bases, and 6 bases lay in between. This clone was seen once. The chain recombines TRBV11-3 with TRBJ2-5; D gene ambiguous. The material sequenced was peripheral blood. The sequence came from a human donor in a cohort sampled during active COVID-19. CDR3 sequence: CASSLVSEETQYF. As DNA, the CDR3 is TGTGCCAGCAGCTTAGTCAGTGAAGAGACCCAGTACTTC. Looking up the rest from reference TRBV11-3 and TRBJ2-5 gives the full variable domain: EAGVVQSPRYKIIEKKQPVAFWCNPISGHNTLYWYLQNLGQGPELLIRYENEEAVDDSQLPKDRFSAERLKGVDSTLKIQPAELGDSAVYLCASSLVSEETQYFGPGTRLLVL.